What follows are 7 T cell receptor beta chains derived from one specimen sequenced in a study of radiation and T cells in renal cell carcinoma. TCRdb's copy holds only in-frame clones and misses some; the assay was immunoSEQ multiplex PCR. The sample records 150,000 or so clones, 75% to 90% being singletons. As to time point: baseline pretreatment blood. Treatment indicated: 15 Gy SBRT to primary tumor, nephrectomy 4 weeks later. The sample in question was blood, obtained from a patient whose treatment included radiotherapy and nephrectomy. The receptors here all came from a woman between 50 and 59 years old with renal cell carcinoma.

This sequence joins TRBV6-5 and TRBJ2-3, with 10 bases aligning to TRBD2. With 4 bases clipped from V and 5 bases from J, the junction kept 0 bases outside the gene matches. The CDR3 contains 13 residues. Germline V lookup: CDR1 MNHEY, CDR2 SVGAGI. CDR3 coding DNA: TGTGCCAGCAGTTTAGCGGGGGGAGATACGCAGTATTTT. It yields the protein CASSLAGGDTQYF.

V is TRBV5-1 and J is TRBJ2-3; 9 bases match TRBD2. Looked up from germline, CDR1 is SGHRS and CDR2 is YFSETQ. The CDR3 spans 15 residues. Losses at the gene ends were 0 bases for V and 4 bases for J; bases not matched to a gene: 3. DNA for the CDR3: TGCGCCAGCAGCTTGGATGCGGGGGGGCCAGATACGCAGTATTTT. Amino acids: CASSLDAGGPDTQYF.

The table lists this clone with a count of one. The rearrangement links TRBV6-1 to TRBJ2-1, with D possibly being TRBD2 (5 bases). This CDR3 spans 13 amino acids. Per the germline V gene, CDR1 is MNHNS and CDR2 is SASEGT. V was pared by 7 bases and J by 5 bases, with 12 bases between. The CDR3 DNA is TGTGCCAGCAAGGAGAGCGGAGACAATGAGCAGTTCTTC. Amino acids: CASKESGDNEQFF.

The rearrangement links TRBV19 to TRBJ1-1; 11 nucleotides match TRBD1. In germline, CDR1 is LNHDA, CDR2 SQIVND (reference sequence). V was pared by 4 bases and J by 6 bases, with 4 bases of the junction left unmatched. CDR3 length: 14 residues. CDR3 in DNA: TGTGCCAGTAGTACCAGGGGACAGGGGGCTGAAGCTTTCTTT. Translated, it gives CASSTRGQGAEAFF. The full variable domain, in which reference TRBV19 and TRBJ1-1 provide the parts outside the CDR3, is DGGITQSPKYLFRKEGQNVTLSCEQNLNHDAMYWYRQDPGQGLRLIYYSQIVNDFQKGDIAEGYSVSREKKESFPLTVTSAQKNPTAFYLCASSTRGQGAEAFFGQGTRLTVV.

For the CDR3, the DNA is TGTGCCAGCAGTGACGGCGCAGGGGGGCGGAATGAGCAGTTCTTC. Its translation: CASSDGAGGRNEQFF. The chain carries TRBV6-4 and TRBJ2-1, with D maybe TRBD1 (7 bases). In germline, CDR1 is MRHNA, CDR2 SNTAGT. V shed 2 bases and J shed 7 bases, with 15 bases lying between them. This CDR3 contains 15 residues.

The chain carries TRBV7-2 and TRBJ2-5; 8 nucleotides match TRBD2. The CDR3 loop spans 14 amino acids. V lost 5 bases, J lost 5 bases, and 7 bases stayed unmatched. CDR1 is SGHTA and CDR2 is FQGNSA in the germline V gene. The CDR3 reads CASSLMSGGETQYF. CDR3 in DNA: TGTGCCAGCAGCCTTATGTCGGGGGGGGAGACCCAGTACTTC.

V gene TRBV5-1 combines with J gene TRBJ2-3, with 8 positions matching TRBD2. Germline assignment: CDR1 SGHRS and CDR2 YFSETQ. CDR3 length: 15 amino acids. Trimming cost V 4 bases and J 2 bases; bases outside gene matches: 6. The CDR3 DNA reads as TGCGCCAGCAGCCCAGCGGGGGCGAACACAGATACGCAGTATTTT. It specifies CASSPAGANTDTQYF. Drawing the rest from reference TRBV5-1 and TRBJ2-3, the complete variable domain is KAGVTQTPRYLIKTRGQQVTLSCSPISGHRSVSWYQQTPGQGLQFLFEYFSETQRNKGNFPGRFSGRQFSNSRSEMNVSTLELGDSALYLCASSPAGANTDTQYFGPGTRLTVL.